This TCR beta chain was sequenced in a study of blood T cell repertoires in COVID-19. The V gene lost 10 bases and the J gene lost 1 base, with 16 bases spanning the gap. The CDR3 has 14 amino acids. The germline V gene has CDR1 SNHLY and CDR2 FYNNEI. Assay: immunoSEQ multiplex PCR; the TCRdb copy retains only in-frame clones and omits some. The sample includes more than 250,000 clones, 80% to 90% of them seen just once. The chain employs TRBV2 and TRBJ1-1, with a tentative D call TRBD1 (5 bases). This TCR came from a woman in her thirties who had recovered from COVID-19. Sequenced: PBMCs or T cells enriched from blood (not recorded which). This CDR3 is CAIGGAEGNTEAFF. The CDR3 DNA reads TGTGCCATCGGCGGGGCGGAGGGGAACACTGAAGCTTTCTTT.